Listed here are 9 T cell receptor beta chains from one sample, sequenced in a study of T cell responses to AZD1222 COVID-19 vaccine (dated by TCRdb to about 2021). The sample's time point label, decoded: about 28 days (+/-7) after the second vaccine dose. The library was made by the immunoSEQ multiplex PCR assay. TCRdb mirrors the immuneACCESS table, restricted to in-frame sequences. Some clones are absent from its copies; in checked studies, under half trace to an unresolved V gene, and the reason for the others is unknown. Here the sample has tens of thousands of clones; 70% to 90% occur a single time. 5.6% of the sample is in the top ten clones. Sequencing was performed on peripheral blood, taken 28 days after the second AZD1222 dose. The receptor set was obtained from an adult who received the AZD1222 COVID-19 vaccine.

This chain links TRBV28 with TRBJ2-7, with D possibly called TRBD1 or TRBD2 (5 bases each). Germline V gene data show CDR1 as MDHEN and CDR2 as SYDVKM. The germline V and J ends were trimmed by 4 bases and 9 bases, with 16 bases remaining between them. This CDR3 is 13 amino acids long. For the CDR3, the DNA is TGTGCCAGCAGTTCGGGGCCGATCATGGGGCAGTACTTC. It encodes CASSSGPIMGQYF.

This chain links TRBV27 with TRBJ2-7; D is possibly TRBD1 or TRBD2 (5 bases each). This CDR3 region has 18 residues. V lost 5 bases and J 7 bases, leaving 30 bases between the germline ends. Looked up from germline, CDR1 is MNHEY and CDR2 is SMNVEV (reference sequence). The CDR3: CASSPRAGTATLPGEQYF. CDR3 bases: TGTGCCAGCAGTCCACGAGCAGGGACGGCCACCCTTCCGGGTGAGCAGTACTTC.

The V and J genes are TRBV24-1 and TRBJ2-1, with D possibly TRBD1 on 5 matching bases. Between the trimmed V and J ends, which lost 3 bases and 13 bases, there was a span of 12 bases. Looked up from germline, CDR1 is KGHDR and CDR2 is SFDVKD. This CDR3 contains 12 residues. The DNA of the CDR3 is TGTGCCACCAGTGATACCGACAGAGGACAGTTCTTC. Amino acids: CATSDTDRGQFF.

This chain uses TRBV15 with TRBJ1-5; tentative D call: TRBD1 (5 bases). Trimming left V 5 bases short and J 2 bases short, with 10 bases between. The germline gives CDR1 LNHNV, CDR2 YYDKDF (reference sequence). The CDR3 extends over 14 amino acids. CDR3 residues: CATSPDRGNQPQHF. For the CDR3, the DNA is TGTGCCACCAGCCCCGACAGAGGCAATCAGCCCCAGCATTTT.

CDR3 coding DNA: TGTGCCACTCGGGACAGAGGGAACTATGGCTACACCTTC. Translation gives CATRDRGNYGYTF. The chain carries TRBV30 and TRBJ1-2, with 7 positions matching TRBD1. J was trimmed by 2 bases and V by 8 bases; bases with no gene match: 8. CDR1 and CDR2 from the germline V gene are GTSNPN and SVGIG (reference sequence). The CDR3 is made up of 13 amino acids.

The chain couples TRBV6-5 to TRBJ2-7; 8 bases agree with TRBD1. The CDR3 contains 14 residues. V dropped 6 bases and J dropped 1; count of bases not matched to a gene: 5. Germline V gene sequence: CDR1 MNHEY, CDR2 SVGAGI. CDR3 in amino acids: CASRTGQGSYEQYF. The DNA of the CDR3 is TGTGCCAGCAGAACCGGACAGGGTTCCTACGAGCAGTACTTC.

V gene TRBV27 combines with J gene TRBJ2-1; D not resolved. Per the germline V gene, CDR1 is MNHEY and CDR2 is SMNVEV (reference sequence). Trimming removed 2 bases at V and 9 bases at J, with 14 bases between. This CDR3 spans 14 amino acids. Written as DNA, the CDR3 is TGTGCCAGCAGTTTAAAGCCGGGTTCGTCTGAGCAGTTCTTC. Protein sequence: CASSLKPGSSEQFF.

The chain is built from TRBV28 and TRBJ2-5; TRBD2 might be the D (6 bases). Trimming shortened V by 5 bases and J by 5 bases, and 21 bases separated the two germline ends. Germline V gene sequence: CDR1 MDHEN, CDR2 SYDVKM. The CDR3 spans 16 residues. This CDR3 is CASSPPRGGAPETQYF. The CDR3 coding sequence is TGTGCCAGCAGTCCCCCTCGGGGCGGGGCCCCTGAGACCCAGTACTTC.

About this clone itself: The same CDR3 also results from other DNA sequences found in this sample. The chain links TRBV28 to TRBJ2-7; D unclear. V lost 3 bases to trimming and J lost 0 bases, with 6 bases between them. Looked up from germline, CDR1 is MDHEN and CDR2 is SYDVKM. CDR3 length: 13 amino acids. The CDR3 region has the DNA TGTGCCAGCAGTTTCGCAGGCTCCTACGAGCAGTACTTC. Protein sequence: CASSFAGSYEQYF.